Shown below are 2 T cell receptor beta chains from a single sample sequenced in a study of blood T cell repertoires in COVID-19. Profiled with immunoSEQ multiplex PCR; TCRdb holds only in-frame clones, not every one. The sample has more than 200,000 clones; around 88% are singletons. The sequencing input was peripheral blood. Receptor source: a man at least 80 years old with acute or convalescent COVID-19.

The J gene is TRBJ1-6, the V gene TRBV11-2; 7 bases fit TRBD1. CDR1 is SGHAT and CDR2 is FQNNGV in the germline V gene. There are 15 residues in the CDR3. Losses at the gene ends were 1 base for V and 9 bases for J; bases not matched to a gene: 6. The CDR3 bases are TGTGCCAGCAGCTTAGCACCGGCAGGGGGTTCACCCCTCCACTTT. Translating gives CASSLAPAGGSPLHF.

This chain uses TRBV7-3 with TRBJ2-7, with D tentatively TRBD2 (5 bases). With 5 bases removed from V and 2 bases from J, the gap between germline ends came to 13 bases. Germline loops: CDR1 SGHTA, CDR2 FQGTGA. The CDR3 is 14 amino acids. In DNA, the CDR3 is TGTGCCAGCAGCATCTCGACGGGGACCTACGAGCAGTACTTC. Its protein product is CASSISTGTYEQYF.